The entry that follows covers one T cell receptor beta chain sequence. The antigen remains undetermined. From the reads, TCRdb called clonotypes with MiXCR, one entry per CDR3 protein. The table includes 650,000 to 900,000 distinct CDR3 sequences, approximately 30% detected once. The data stem from a study of T cell repertoires in cytomegalovirus infection. About the research overall: Recently identified HLA-C-restricted CMV epitopes were used, and well-studied HLA-B-restricted CMV epitopes were used as well. Study-wide points: HLA-C-restricted CMV clonotypes gave the most frequent clonotype in two of eight donors.

V lost 2 bases to trimming and J lost 8 bases, with 12 bases between them. The CDR3 sequence is 13 residues long. Germline V gene data show CDR1 as MGHRA and CDR2 as YSYEKL. The gene calls are TRBV4-1 and TRBJ1-1; a weak D match, TRBD1 (5 bases). This receptor was taken from a human donor in good health (CMV status not recorded). Some clones in this sample may be carry-over from other donors' samples. This sample comprised cultured CD8+ T cells from PBMCs, obtained from culture after CMV antigen stimulation. The CDR3 sequence is CASSQMGPREAFF. CDR3 in DNA: TGCGCCAGCAGCCAAATGGGGCCTAGGGAAGCTTTCTTT.